This passage covers 19 T cell receptor beta chains from one sample sequenced in a study of post-analysis software for immune sequencing data. Findings and limits, study-wide: There were five TRBV segments more frequent in patients than controls, and TRBV5-6, TRBV5-1 and TRBV20-1 were among them.

Their antigens remain unidentified. Prepared TCR beta cDNA libraries contained unique molecular identifiers. TCRdb processed the PCR reads anew with MiXCR; each CDR3 protein has one entry. Of roughly 800,000 distinct CDR3 sequences detected, approximately 57% appear once; the ten largest clones hold roughly 4.4%. Specimen: blood. The receptor set was obtained from a girl between 5 and 17 years old with multiple sclerosis.

The V and J genes are TRBV7-9 and TRBJ2-1, with 13 bases identical to TRBD2. The J call may be wrong; the DNA end is better matched by TRBJ2-7. The CDR3 runs 23 residues. CDR1 is SEHNR, CDR2 FQNEAQ, per germline (reference sequence). CDR3 in amino acids: CASSLTSLHAGTSGTYSYNEQYF. CDR3 DNA sequence: TGTGCCAGCAGCTTAACATCACTCCACGCCGGGACTAGCGGGACTTACTCCTACAATGAGCAGTACTTC.

The chain couples TRBV12-3 or TRBV12-4 to TRBJ2-7, with 12 bases fitting TRBD2. The CDR3 loop spans 19 amino acids. J gave up 1 base and V 7 bases, and 17 bases lay outside the gene matches. CDR3 amino acids: CASTYESPLTSGSSYEQYF. CDR3 coding DNA: TGTGCCAGCACCTACGAGTCCCCATTGACTAGCGGGAGTTCCTACGAGCAGTACTTC.

The sample holds a few counts of this clonotype. A read error may account for a junction end that differs from germline. This chain links TRBV7-7 with TRBJ2-3, with D unclear. The CDR3 is 14 residues long. The germline V gene encodes CDR1 SSHAT and CDR2 FNYEAQ (reference sequence). CDR3 coding DNA: TGTGCTAGCAGCTTATTCGGCCCGGCCGATACGCAGTATTTT. Residues: CASSLFGPADTQYF. Full variable domain (missing parts from reference TRBV7-7 and TRBJ2-3): GAGVSQSPRYKVTKRGQDVTLRCDPISSHATLYWYQQALGQGPEFLTYFNYEAQPDKSGLPSDRFSAERPEGSISTLTIQRTEQRDSAMYRCASSLFGPADTQYFGPGTRLTVL.

This clonotype is a singleton in its sample. The chain has TRBV12-3 or TRBV12-4 and TRBJ2-3; TRBD2 is a possible D gene (6 bases). The CDR3 spans 14 residues. V shed 5 bases and J shed 6 bases, with 15 bases lying between them. This CDR3 reads CASSIWDSPDTQYF. The CDR3, as DNA: TGTGCCAGCAGTATTTGGGACTCTCCGGATACGCAGTATTTT.

V is TRBV14 and J is TRBJ2-5, with D possibly matching TRBD2 (5 bases). Deletions cut 0 bases from V and 5 bases from J, with 13 bases between. The CDR3 runs 15 residues. Germline assignment: CDR1 SGHDN and CDR2 FVKESK. The CDR3 is CASSQEGWRSETQYF. The CDR3 DNA is TGTGCCAGCAGCCAAGAAGGATGGAGGTCCGAGACCCAGTACTTC. Combining the CDR3 with reference TRBV14 and TRBJ2-5 gives the whole variable domain EAGVTQFPSHSVIEKGQTVTLRCDPISGHDNLYWYRRVMGKEIKFLLHFVKESKQDESGMPNNRFLAERTGGTYSTLKVQPAELEDSGVYFCASSQEGWRSETQYFGPGTRLLVL.

In nucleotides, the CDR3 is TGCAGCGTTGGACACACAACCTACACTGAAGCTTTCTTT. This sequence encodes CSVGHTTYTEAFF. The V and J genes are TRBV29-1 and TRBJ1-1; D is ambiguous. V dropped 4 bases and J dropped 3 bases, with 12 bases sitting between them. Germline CDR1 is SQVTM and CDR2 is ANQGSEA. The CDR3 spans 13 residues.

A single count supports this clonotype. This likely comes from a read error, as the CDR3 has no conserved phenylalanine or tryptophan at its end. The chain is built from TRBV2 and TRBJ2-5; D is possibly TRBD1 (6 bases). V was cut by 6 bases and J by 3 bases, with 14 bases left in between. The germline CDR1 and CDR2 sequences are SNHLY and FYNNEI. The CDR3 covers 14 residues. The CDR3 DNA reads as TGTGCCAGCAGCTTGGACAGAACTAAAGAGACCCAGTACTTA. Amino acids: CASSLDRTKETQYL.

The V gene is TRBV20-1, the J gene TRBJ2-2; D remains ambiguous. The CDR3 contains 14 residues. Trimming shortened V by 2 bases and J by 6 bases, and 13 bases separated the two germline ends. In germline, CDR1 is DFQATT, CDR2 SNEGSKA (reference sequence). The CDR3, as DNA: TGCAGTGCTAGATCCGAGAATAGTCCCGGGGAGCTGTTTTTT. Translating it yields CSARSENSPGELFF.

This rearrangement joins TRBV7-9 to TRBJ2-1; 10 bases match TRBD2. This CDR3 is 15 amino acids long. The germline V gene encodes CDR1 SEHNR and CDR2 FQNEAQ (reference sequence). Trimming cost V 2 bases and J 6 bases; bases outside gene matches: 4. CDR3 sequence (DNA): TGTGCCAGCAGCTTACTAGCGGGAGCTAGCAATGAGCAGTTCTTC. It yields the protein CASSLLAGASNEQFF.

This sequence joins TRBV10-3 and TRBJ2-7; D may be TRBD1 (7 bases). The CDR3 totals 15 residues. V was trimmed by 3 bases and J by 4 bases, leaving 16 bases between them. Germline CDR1 is ENHRY and CDR2 is SYGVKD. The CDR3 sequence is CAISDTLTGRYEQYF. CDR3 sequence (DNA): TGTGCCATCAGTGATACCCTGACAGGGAGGTACGAGCAGTACTTC.

This clonotype occurred a few times. The chain carries TRBV10-3 and TRBJ2-7, with a weak D call TRBD1 (5 bases). V gave up 5 bases and J gave up 2 bases, with 10 bases separating them. The CDR3 loop spans 13 amino acids. Germline values: CDR1 ENHRY, CDR2 SYGVKD. The CDR3 spells CAISTLGPYEQYF. In DNA, the CDR3 is TGTGCCATCAGTACTCTGGGGCCCTACGAGCAGTACTTC.

The rearrangement uses TRBV5-5 and TRBJ2-7; 10 bases fit TRBD1. The J segment lost 7 bases and the V segment lost 3 bases, leaving 10 bases of the junction unmatched. The germline V gene encodes CDR1 SGHKS and CDR2 YYEKEE (reference sequence). This CDR3 has 15 residues. The CDR3 protein is CASSSSGQGIGEQYF. In DNA form, the CDR3 reads TGTGCCAGCAGCTCCTCGGGACAGGGGATTGGGGAGCAGTACTTC.

This clonotype appeared a few times. This chain uses TRBV5-1 with TRBJ2-5; 9 bases agree with TRBD1. The germline V gene has CDR1 SGHRS and CDR2 YFSETQ. The CDR3 length is 15 residues. With 5 bases clipped from V and 5 bases from J, the junction kept 10 bases outside the gene matches. CDR3 nucleotide sequence: TGCGCCAGCAGACCCGGGACAGGGATCGGCGAGACCCAGTACTTC. Its translation: CASRPGTGIGETQYF.

The V and J genes are TRBV20-1 and TRBJ1-1; no firm D call. CDR1 DFQATT and CDR2 SNEGSKA come from the germline V gene (reference sequence). The CDR3 has 13 amino acids. V dropped 3 bases and J dropped 7 bases, with 15 bases sitting between them. The CDR3 DNA sequence: TGCAGTGCTAGGGTCGGGTCCAGTCTTGAAGCTTTCTTT. Translated: CSARVGSSLEAFF.

The chain employs TRBV15 and TRBJ2-5; 10 nucleotides align to TRBD1. Germline CDR1 reads LNHNV; CDR2 reads YYDKDF (reference sequence). With V trimmed by 3 bases and J by 5 bases, 15 bases remained unmatched. The CDR3 runs 18 residues. CDR3 in DNA: TGTGCCACCAGCAGCCGGGACAGGGGCTGGTTTCTCATGGAGACCCAGTACTTC. Amino acids: CATSSRDRGWFLMETQYF.

V gene TRBV7-2 combines with J gene TRBJ2-1; 7 positions match TRBD2. Germline CDR1 is SGHTA and CDR2 is FQGNSA. CDR3 size: 15 residues. V was pared by 3 bases and J by 6 bases, with 8 bases of the junction left unmatched. The CDR3 reads CASSFLRRGSNEQFF. The DNA for the CDR3 is TGTGCCAGCAGCTTTTTGAGGCGGGGGTCCAATGAGCAGTTCTTC.

This clonotype is a singleton in its sample. The V call is TRBV6-7, the J call TRBJ2-1; 9 bases line up with TRBD2. TRBV6-7 carries the ORF label, with uncertain function. This CDR3 contains 15 residues. Trimming cost V 6 bases and J 9 bases; bases outside gene matches: 12. DNA of the CDR3: TGTGCCAGCAGCCCGGGACTAGCTCCCGACAGTGAGCAGTTCTTC. It yields the protein CASSPGLAPDSEQFF.

The rearrangement joins TRBV20-1 to TRBJ2-6; D possibly corresponds to TRBD1 (6 bases). The germline V and J ends were trimmed by 3 bases and 3 bases, with 21 bases remaining between them. Germline CDR1 is DFQATT and CDR2 is SNEGSKA (reference sequence). The CDR3 is made up of 18 amino acids. CDR3 nucleotide sequence: TGCAGTGCTAGGCGACAGTTTATGGGGGCGTATGGGGCCAACGTCCTGACTTTC. Its translation is CSARRQFMGAYGANVLTF.

J is TRBJ2-1 and V is TRBV29-1, with TRBD2 as a possible D gene (6 bases). The DNA matches TRBJ2-7 better at its end, which makes the J call doubtful. CDR3 length: 15 residues. Germline lookup yields CDR1 SQVTM and CDR2 ANQGSEA. The CDR3 DNA sequence: TGCAGCGTTGAGGGGCGCAGCGGGCGCTACAATGAGCAGTACTTC. Its translation is CSVEGRSGRYNEQYF.